Reported below is one T cell receptor beta chain. Its antigen specificity is not known. Base qualities are not recorded, but no much larger clone differs from it by a single base. The trial excluded patients who had a history of autoimmune disease or were on systemic immunosuppression. Peripheral blood for TCR sequencing was collected from all dose cohorts at baseline, on cycle 4 day 1, and on cycle 7 day 1. Samples were obtained from an open-label, multicenter, first-in-human phase I dose-escalation trial of ivuxolimab. The trial enrolled adults with locally advanced or metastatic head and neck squamous cell, hepatocellular, melanoma or renal cell carcinoma. Before TCR sequencing, CD4+ and CD8+ T cells were separately sorted from peripheral blood. Genomic DNA was isolated from the sorted cells so that the TCRbeta CDR3 region could be sequenced. The immunoSEQ Assay was used for sequencing of TCRbeta CDR3 regions. Entries here come from immuneACCESS through TCRdb and include only in-frame sequences with V and J called. Some clones fail to appear in such tables; in the studies checked, an unresolved V gene covers under half of the shortfall, and the cause of the remainder is unknown. For this sample the table gives 40,000 to 60,000 clones, of which around 90% were detected only once. The ten top clones hold around half of the sample.

Between the V and J ends, shortened by 4 bases and 4 bases respectively, the junction contains 10 bases. The germline V gene (reference sequence) supplies CDR1 SEHNR and CDR2 FQNEAQ. The CDR3 goes from the cysteine to the phenylalanine over 13 residues. CDR3 DNA is the only sequence kept; it has 39 bases, read in frame from the first base. The entry originates in a study of OX40 agonist ivuxolimab in advanced cancers. The study in broad terms: Ivuxolimab was a fully human IgG2 agonistic monoclonal antibody targeting the costimulatory receptor OX40 (CD134). Intravenous ivuxolimab was administered to patients every 2 weeks at six dose levels: 0.01, 0.1, 0.3, 1.5, 3 and 10 mg/kg. Of the roughly 54 patients in dose escalation, about 20 had hepatocellular carcinoma, roughly 15 had melanoma, 9 had renal cell carcinoma and 9 had head and neck cancer. In the dose-escalation cohort, about four fifths of patients were male, and the mean age was roughly 60 years with a range of 23 to 79. Prior anti-PD-1, anti-PD-L1 or anti-CTLA-4 therapy was permitted, and 30% to 45% of dose-escalation patients had received checkpoint inhibitors. Three dose-escalation patients achieved partial responses, one with hepatocellular carcinoma and two with cutaneous melanoma. The point of sequencing TCRbeta in the periphery was to test whether ivuxolimab changed TCR sequence diversity and drove clonal T-cell expansion. The paper covers the monotherapy dose-escalation part of the phase I ivuxolimab trial, which included N = 52 patients. Study-wide conclusions, independent of this receptor: The antigen specificity of the peripheral T cells that underwent clonal expansion was not determined. At doses of 0.1 to 3.0 mg/kg, clonal expansion of both CD4+ and CD8+ T cells in blood was seen between baseline and week 6. After ivuxolimab, CD8+ T cells had more expanded clones than CD4+ T cells on average. Partial responders in the 0.1-3.0 mg/kg groups had among the lowest normalized peripheral clonal expansion, especially among CD8+ T cells. Low levels of normalized T-cell clonal expansion were also seen in some patients who did not respond.

The sequenced sample was CD4+ or CD8+ T cells sorted from blood, obtained in a trial of the OX40 agonist ivuxolimab. The sequence joins TRBV7-9 to TRBJ1-1, with no reliable assignment of the D segment. The TCR sequence derives from an adult with an advanced solid tumor such as melanoma, head and neck, liver or kidney cancer. This receptor carries the CDR3 CASSSGAGTEAFF. The bases read TGTGCCAGCAGCTCCGGAGCGGGCACTGAAGCTTTCTTT. With all but the CDR3 taken from the reference TRBV7-9 and TRBJ1-1 genes, the full variable domain is: DTGVSQNPRHKITKRGQNVTFRCDPISEHNRLYWYRQTLGQGPEFLTYFQNEAQLEKSRLLSDRFSAERPKGSFSTLEIQRTEQGDSAMYLCASSSGAGTEAFFGQGTRLTVV.